These 28 T cell receptor beta chains were sequenced from one sample in a study of T cell repertoires in cytomegalovirus infection. TCRdb reanalysed the reads using MiXCR and keeps one entry per CDR3 protein. Of 680,000 or so distinct CDR3 sequences in the sample, around 30% were seen once. No antigen has been assigned to these receptors. The sample here was cultured PBMCs, taken from culture after CMV antigen stimulation. Source of these receptors: a human donor in good health (CMV status not recorded). Some clones in this sample may be carry-over from other donors' samples.

The J gene is TRBJ2-1, the V gene TRBV4-1; 7 bases map to TRBD2. Germline V gene lookup returns CDR1 MGHRA and CDR2 YSYEKL. The CDR3 is made up of 16 amino acids. Trimming at V came to 0 bases and at J to 0 bases, leaving 2 bases not matched to a gene. The CDR3 protein is CASSQDIAGSYNEQFF. The CDR3 DNA sequence: TGCGCCAGCAGCCAAGACATAGCGGGCTCCTACAATGAGCAGTTCTTC.

Written as DNA, the CDR3 is TGTGCCAGCAGCTTATCCTCTAGCGGGAGGGCCAGAGATACGCAGTATTTT. Residues: CASSLSSSGRARDTQYF. J is TRBJ2-3 and V is TRBV7-2; 12 positions agree with TRBD2. V dropped 2 bases and J dropped 5; count of bases not matched to a gene: 8. Germline assignment: CDR1 SGHTA and CDR2 FQGNSA. This CDR3 contains 17 residues.

The gene calls are TRBV5-1 and TRBJ1-1; D remains ambiguous. The V gene lost 1 base and the J gene lost 4 bases, with 14 bases spanning the gap. The CDR3 runs 15 residues. Per germline, CDR1 SGHRS and CDR2 YFSETQ. The CDR3 DNA is TGCGCCAGCAGCTTGCTGGGTTTGGGAAGCACTGAAGCTTTCTTT. This encodes CASSLLGLGSTEAFF.

This clonotype was seen only a few times. A read error may produce the germline difference seen at one junction end. V and J are TRBV28 and TRBJ1-2, with D uncertain. CDR3 length: 14 residues. Germline V lookup: CDR1 MDHEN, CDR2 SYDVKM. CDR3 coding DNA: TGTGCCAGCAGGTTATCTGGGGATTTCTATGGCTACACCTTC. Translating gives CASRLSGDFYGYTF.

The chain's CDR3 is CASSIPAGNQPQHF. The CDR3 DNA is TGTGCCAGCAGCATTCCGGCGGGCAATCAGCCCCAGCATTTT. This chain uses TRBV2 with TRBJ1-5; D remains unclear. Germline V CDR1 and CDR2: SNHLY, FYNNEI. This CDR3 has 14 amino acids. Trimming removed 6 bases from V and 2 bases from J, with 11 bases in between.

The gene calls are TRBV27 and TRBJ2-5; 10 nucleotides match TRBD2. This CDR3 comprises 15 residues. The J segment lost 3 bases and the V segment lost 5 bases, leaving 6 bases of the junction unmatched. CDR1 and CDR2 from the germline V gene are MNHEY and SMNVEV (reference sequence). CDR3 coding DNA: TGTGCCAGCAGTGGGGCTAGCGGGAGAAAAGAGACCCAGTACTTC. Translated: CASSGASGRKETQYF.

The chain recombines TRBV5-1 with TRBJ2-7; the match to TRBD1 covers 9 bases. The ends lost 4 bases at V and 6 bases at J; junction bases unmatched: 5. Germline-derived CDR1 and CDR2 are SGHRS and YFSETQ. This CDR3 spans 13 amino acids. The CDR3 reads CASSDNRGLEQYF. The DNA for the CDR3 is TGCGCCAGCAGCGACAACAGGGGGCTCGAGCAGTACTTC.

V usage is TRBV7-2 and J usage is TRBJ2-5; TRBD2 matches 15 bases. This CDR3 has 15 amino acids. V gave up 4 bases and J gave up 7 bases; unmatched junction bases: 4. Germline V gene lookup returns CDR1 SGHTA and CDR2 FQGNSA. The CDR3 DNA is TGTGCCAGCAGCTGGACTAGCGGGGGGGCAGTGACCCAGTACTTC. Its protein is CASSWTSGGAVTQYF.

Ten or more counts support this clonotype. The chain has TRBV28 and TRBJ1-1; no clear D. V lost 7 bases, J lost 3 bases, and 15 bases lay in between. CDR1 is MDHEN and CDR2 is SYDVKM in the germline V gene. The CDR3 has 14 amino acids. CDR3 DNA: TGTGCCAGCATTACCCCGGCACCCCACACTGAAGCTTTCTTT. It yields the protein CASITPAPHTEAFF.

This chain joins TRBV19 and TRBJ1-3; D remains ambiguous. The CDR3 runs 13 residues. Trimming cost V 7 bases and J 0 bases, with 7 bases left between them. The germline V gene encodes CDR1 LNHDA and CDR2 SQIVND (reference sequence). The DNA of the CDR3 is TGTGCCAGTAATTTCGGCTCTGGAAACACCATATATTTT. Translation gives CASNFGSGNTIYF.

The genes are TRBV7-9 and TRBJ2-1; possibly TRBD1 or TRBD2 for D (5 bases each). The CDR3 has 15 amino acids. The ends were cut back, 5 bases at V and 8 bases at J, with 19 bases in the middle. CDR1 and CDR2 (germline): SEHNR, FQNEAQ (reference sequence). CDR3 in DNA: TGTGCCAGCAGCCTAGGGGCAGGGCGGCGGGATGAGCAGTTCTTC. This encodes CASSLGAGRRDEQFF.

This clonotype was seen a handful of times. This chain uses TRBV30 with TRBJ1-1; 7 bases are shared with TRBD1. Trimming took 0 bases from V and 5 from J; bases not matched to a gene: 9. CDR3 size: 15 residues. Germline CDR1 GTSNPN, CDR2 SVGIG (reference sequence). The CDR3 loop is CAWSVLRTGGTEAFF. In DNA, the CDR3 is TGTGCCTGGAGTGTACTGAGGACAGGCGGAACTGAAGCTTTCTTT.

This clonotype came up a few times. The rearrangement links TRBV12-3 or TRBV12-4 to TRBJ1-2; D is uncertain. Trimming cost V 2 bases and J 7 bases, with 14 bases left between them. The CDR3 is 14 residues long. The CDR3 coding sequence is TGTGCCAGCAGTTTATCGGGCGGGTGGGCTGGCTACACCTTC. The encoded protein is CASSLSGGWAGYTF.

The gene calls are TRBV20-1 and TRBJ2-5; D is ambiguous. Per germline, CDR1 DFQATT and CDR2 SNEGSKA (reference sequence). Trimming took off 4 bases at V and 0 bases at J, with 9 bases between the two ends. This CDR3 has 13 residues. The CDR3 spells CSAISRYQETQYF. CDR3 sequence (DNA): TGCAGTGCTATTTCAAGGTACCAAGAGACCCAGTACTTC.

This clonotype was seen ten or more times. The chain uses TRBV7-2 and TRBJ1-2; no clear D gene. V was clipped by 4 bases and J by 8 bases, with 11 bases between them. The germline V gene has CDR1 SGHTA and CDR2 FQGNSA. The CDR3 is 12 residues long. CDR3 sequence reads: CASSSRSGGYTF. The CDR3 DNA is TGTGCCAGCAGCTCCCGATCCGGGGGCTACACCTTC.

The J gene is TRBJ2-5, the V gene TRBV7-2; TRBD1 or TRBD2 may be the D gene (6 bases each). In germline, CDR1 is SGHTA, CDR2 FQGNSA. The CDR3 covers 14 residues. V shed 4 bases and J shed 2 bases, with 11 bases lying between them. The CDR3 reads CASSWGAGQETQYF. The CDR3, as DNA: TGTGCCAGCAGCTGGGGGGCGGGGCAAGAGACCCAGTACTTC.

The chain couples TRBV4-1 to TRBJ2-3; TRBD2 matches at 7 bases. Germline CDR1 reads MGHRA; CDR2 reads YSYEKL. Trimming at V came to 7 bases and at J to 2 bases, leaving 6 bases not matched to a gene. The CDR3 runs 14 residues. The CDR3 here is CASNRGDYTDTQYF. CDR3 coding DNA: TGCGCCAGCAACCGGGGGGATTACACAGATACGCAGTATTTT.

This clonotype was found many times. The V gene is TRBV7-2, the J gene TRBJ2-5; no firm D call. Looked up from germline, CDR1 is SGHTA and CDR2 is FQGNSA. The V gene lost 1 base and the J gene lost 3 bases, with 6 bases spanning the gap. The CDR3 spans 13 residues. The chain's CDR3 is CASSLDREETQYF. CDR3 sequence (DNA): TGTGCCAGCAGCTTAGACAGAGAAGAGACCCAGTACTTC.

The CDR3 sequence is CSASAGTGNTIYF. The CDR3 DNA follows: TGCAGTGCCAGCGCAGGGACTGGAAACACCATATATTTT. The V call is TRBV20-1, the J call TRBJ1-3; tentative D call: TRBD1 (5 bases). CDR1 and CDR2 (germline): DFQATT, SNEGSKA (reference sequence). This CDR3 is built from 13 residues. Trimming removed 6 bases at V and 2 bases at J, with 11 bases between.

There are a few counts of this clonotype. The chain has TRBV19 and TRBJ2-2, with D maybe TRBD1 (6 bases). Trimming stripped 6 bases from V and 2 bases from J, with 16 bases between. The germline V gene encodes CDR1 LNHDA and CDR2 SQIVND (reference sequence). The CDR3 consists of 16 residues. The chain's CDR3 is CASSPPGHQNTGELFF. The DNA for the CDR3 is TGTGCCAGTAGCCCACCGGGACACCAAAACACCGGGGAGCTGTTTTTT.

This clonotype has a handful of counts. The rearrangement joins TRBV6-2 or TRBV6-3 to TRBJ2-7; 7 bases align to TRBD2. V lost 5 bases and J lost 1; bases outside the gene matches: 11. This CDR3 has 16 residues. Germline V gene lookup returns CDR1 MNHEY and CDR2 SVGEGT. CDR3 sequence reads: CASSPTSVWVSYEQYF. The CDR3 region has the DNA TGTGCCAGCAGTCCAACTAGCGTGTGGGTGTCCTACGAGCAGTACTTC.

The chain couples TRBV10-3 to TRBJ1-6; D is unresolved. Trimming left V 6 bases short and J 6 bases short, with 9 bases between. Germline V CDR1 and CDR2: ENHRY, SYGVKD. CDR3 length: 13 residues. CDR3: CAIRGEVNSPLHF. The CDR3 DNA is TGTGCCATCAGAGGAGAAGTTAATTCACCCCTCCACTTT.

The chain links TRBV19 to TRBJ1-2; D unclear. Trimming took 3 bases from V and 4 from J, leaving 6 bases between them. Germline V gene data show CDR1 as LNHDA and CDR2 as SQIVND (reference sequence). This CDR3 comprises 12 residues. The CDR3 is CASSMRGYGYTF. The CDR3 bases are TGTGCCAGTAGTATGCGAGGCTATGGCTACACCTTC.

This clonotype showed up just a few times. This chain uses TRBV5-1 with TRBJ2-1; no firm D call. Deletions cut 6 bases from V and 1 base from J, with 14 bases between. The CDR3 is 15 residues long. Per germline, CDR1 SGHRS and CDR2 YFSETQ. CDR3 amino acids: CASTAIGESYNEQFF. For the CDR3, the DNA is TGCGCCAGCACGGCTATTGGGGAATCCTACAATGAGCAGTTCTTC.

The genes are TRBV7-9 and TRBJ2-7, with TRBD2 matching 12 bases. Losses at the gene ends were 4 bases for V and 2 bases for J; bases not matched to a gene: 18. The CDR3 is 20 residues long. CDR1 and CDR2 from the germline V gene are SEHNR and FQNEAQ (reference sequence). The CDR3 loop reads CASSSALAGGRRRPTYEQYF. The CDR3 bases are TGTGCCAGCAGCTCCGCCCTAGCGGGGGGGCGAAGGAGGCCTACCTACGAGCAGTACTTC.

This clonotype was counted ten times or more. The V gene is TRBV7-2, the J gene TRBJ2-2, with D possibly called TRBD1 or TRBD2 (5 bases each). Trimming removed 5 bases from V and 7 bases from J, with 17 bases in between. The CDR3 length is 15 residues. Per the germline V gene, CDR1 is SGHTA and CDR2 is FQGNSA. CDR3: CASSVSGTSGGELFF. The CDR3 nucleotides read TGTGCCAGCAGCGTATCCGGGACCTCGGGCGGGGAGCTGTTTTTT.

The sample holds a few counts of this clonotype. V and J are TRBV5-1 and TRBJ2-5; 12 bases map to TRBD2. The CDR3 has 16 amino acids. CDR1 SGHRS and CDR2 YFSETQ come from the germline V gene. V lost 4 bases and J lost 2; bases outside the gene matches: 6. Written as DNA, the CDR3 is TGCGCCAGCAGCCCGACTAGCGGGGGCCCTCAAGAGACCCAGTACTTC. Encoded protein: CASSPTSGGPQETQYF.

The table lists this clonotype with a few counts. The chain recombines TRBV5-1 with TRBJ2-5; TRBD2 matches 12 bases. The germline gives CDR1 SGHRS, CDR2 YFSETQ. Trimming removed 2 bases from V and 5 bases from J; junction bases left unmatched: 7. The CDR3 spans 16 residues. CDR3 sequence reads: CASSFLAGGPGETQYF. CDR3 nucleotides: TGCGCCAGCAGCTTCCTAGCGGGAGGGCCCGGGGAGACCCAGTACTTC. Filled out from reference TRBV5-1 and TRBJ2-5, the complete variable domain reads KAGVTQTPRYLIKTRGQQVTLSCSPISGHRSVSWYQQTPGQGLQFLFEYFSETQRNKGNFPGRFSGRQFSNSRSEMNVSTLELGDSALYLCASSFLAGGPGETQYFGPGTRLLVL.